This T cell receptor beta chain was recovered during a study of blood T cell repertoires in COVID-19. Turning to the study itself: Specimens from acute and convalescent COVID-19 originated in the United States, Italy and Spain. PBMCs, B-cell-depleted T cells, or T cells were the source of the cDNA or gDNA that made up the material.

Authors' methods: Reference gene primers were amplified, and this amplification served to estimate nucleated cell counts. Data came from immunoSEQ multiplex PCR; TCRdb stores just in-frame clones and leaves some out. V and J calls plus clone size are reproduced from that table; the DNA served to infer D and trimming. The sample comprises a few hundred thousand clones, approximately 88% of which are singletons, and approximately 6.5% rests with the top ten. The CDR3 length is 18 residues. V gave up 1 base and J gave up 2 bases; unmatched junction bases: 15. Germline lookup yields CDR1 SQVTM and CDR2 ANQGSEA.

The gene calls are TRBV29-1 and TRBJ2-3; 7 bases are shared with TRBD2. Sequenced: peripheral blood. The clonotype originates from a man aged 18-30 years who had recovered from COVID-19. The DNA for the CDR3 is TGCAGCGTTGAAGGGAGGGTCGGGGGGTCGGCGTTCACAGATACGCAGTATTTT. Translated, it gives CSVEGRVGGSAFTDTQYF.